Presented here are 23 T cell receptor beta chains from one specimen sequenced in a study of blood T cell repertoires in COVID-19. The repertoire was sequenced with immunoSEQ multiplex PCR; TCRdb's copy has only in-frame clones and lacks some. Here the sample spans some 290,000 clones, 85% to 90% being singletons. The sequenced sample consisted of PBMCs or T cells enriched from blood (not recorded which). These receptors came from a woman aged 25 to 39 who had recovered from COVID-19.

The rearrangement links TRBV5-4 to TRBJ2-2; 8 nucleotides line up with TRBD1. After removal of 0 bases from V and 5 bases from J, the junction contained 3 bases not matched to a gene. The germline CDR1 and CDR2 sequences are SGHNT and YYREEE (reference sequence). CDR3 length: 15 residues. The CDR3 sequence is CASSLGQGMTGELFF. CDR3 nucleotides: TGTGCCAGCAGCTTGGGACAGGGGATGACCGGGGAGCTGTTTTTT.

The rearrangement links TRBV7-9 to TRBJ1-2; D gene unclear. The CDR3 runs to 12 residues. V gave up 0 bases and J gave up 8 bases, with 7 bases separating them. Germline CDR1 and CDR2: SEHNR and FQNEAQ (reference sequence). CDR3 amino acids: CASSLADLGYTF. CDR3 DNA: TGTGCCAGCAGCTTAGCAGACTTGGGCTACACCTTC.

V and J are TRBV27 and TRBJ2-7, with TRBD1 as a possible D gene (6 bases). CDR1 is MNHEY and CDR2 is SMNVEV in the germline V gene (reference sequence). The CDR3 runs 15 residues. V was clipped by 5 bases and J by 6 bases, with 20 bases between them. This CDR3 reads CASSPDSTGLGEQYF. Written as DNA, the CDR3 is TGTGCCAGCAGTCCCGACTCAACAGGGCTAGGCGAGCAGTACTTC.

The rearrangement links TRBV27 to TRBJ1-2, with 7 nucleotides matching TRBD1. Unmatched junction bases numbered 8, after V lost 6 bases and J lost 4 bases. In germline, CDR1 is MNHEY, CDR2 SMNVEV (reference sequence). This CDR3 has 14 amino acids. CDR3 sequence (DNA): TGTGCCAGCAGCCAGACAGGGAATACCTATGGCTACACCTTC. This sequence encodes CASSQTGNTYGYTF.

The genes are TRBV5-4 and TRBJ1-2; D may be TRBD1 (5 bases). V dropped 6 bases and J dropped 7 bases, with 16 bases sitting between them. Germline V gene lookup returns CDR1 SGHNT and CDR2 YYREEE (reference sequence). The CDR3 is 13 residues long. This chain's CDR3 is CASTMLGGAGYTF. The CDR3 coding sequence is TGTGCCAGCACTATGCTGGGAGGGGCTGGCTACACCTTC.

This chain connects TRBV6-2 or TRBV6-3 to TRBJ2-7; TRBD2 might be the D (6 bases). The V gene's germline CDR1 is MNHEY and CDR2 SVGEGT. CDR3 size: 12 residues. With 6 bases removed from V and 9 bases from J, the gap between germline ends came to 15 bases. The CDR3 sequence: CASSMEGFGQYF. The CDR3, as DNA: TGTGCCAGCAGCATGGAGGGCTTCGGGCAGTACTTC.

The chain uses TRBV7-9 and TRBJ1-1; 7 positions agree with TRBD1. Losses at the gene ends were 4 bases for V and 1 base for J; bases not matched to a gene: 6. CDR1 and CDR2 from the germline V gene are SEHNR and FQNEAQ (reference sequence). The CDR3 spans 15 residues. The CDR3 is CASSWPQGKNTEAFF. The CDR3 DNA reads as TGTGCCAGCAGCTGGCCACAGGGGAAGAACACTGAAGCTTTCTTT.

This chain joins TRBV19 and TRBJ2-5; 12 nucleotides agree with TRBD2. Unmatched junction bases numbered 12, after V lost 5 bases and J lost 2 bases. The germline CDR1 and CDR2 sequences are LNHDA and SQIVND (reference sequence). CDR3 length equals 18 residues. DNA of the CDR3: TGTGCCAGTAGTTCCTGGGGACTAGCGGGTGGCGGACAAGAGACCCAGTACTTC. Protein: CASSSWGLAGGGQETQYF.

V gene TRBV14 combines with J gene TRBJ2-1; 11 nucleotides agree with TRBD2. In germline, CDR1 is SGHDN, CDR2 FVKESK. This CDR3 is built from 17 residues. Trimming at V came to 0 bases and at J to 9 bases, leaving 10 bases not matched to a gene. The CDR3 region is CASSQDGTSGSHVEQFF. The CDR3, as DNA: TGTGCCAGCAGCCAAGATGGAACTAGCGGGAGCCATGTTGAGCAGTTCTTC.

This clone was picked up a small number of times. DNA for the CDR3: TGTGCCAGCTCACCAGGGCCCGGGACACTAAGCAATCAGCCCCAGCATTTT. It translates to CASSPGPGTLSNQPQHF. The rearrangement uses TRBV18 and TRBJ1-5; maybe TRBD1 (6 bases). The V gene's germline CDR1 is KGHSH and CDR2 LQKENI. V lost 2 bases, J lost 1 base, and 15 bases lay in between. CDR3 size: 17 residues. Drawing the rest from reference TRBV18 and TRBJ1-5, the complete variable domain is NAGVMQNPRHLVRRRGQEARLRCSPMKGHSHVYWYRQLPEEGLKFMVYLQKENIIDESGMPKERFSAEFPKEGPSILRIQQVVRGDSAAYFCASSPGPGTLSNQPQHFGDGTRLSIL.

The chain employs TRBV7-3 and TRBJ2-1, with a weak D call TRBD2 (6 bases). The CDR3 is 13 residues long. V dropped 5 bases and J dropped 7 bases, with 12 bases sitting between them. From germline, CDR1 is SGHTA and CDR2 FQGTGA. For the CDR3, the DNA is TGTGCCAGCAGCCGAGAGGAGGGGAATGAGCAGTTCTTC. It specifies CASSREEGNEQFF.

This rearrangement joins TRBV29-1 to TRBJ1-2; 7 bases are shared with TRBD1. The trim removed 5 bases at V and 8 bases at J, leaving 11 bases unmatched. CDR1 and CDR2 (germline): SQVTM, ANQGSEA. This CDR3 region has 13 residues. The CDR3 DNA sequence: TGCAGCGTTAATCCCGGGACAGCACGCGGCTACACCTTC. Translation: CSVNPGTARGYTF.

This chain joins TRBV20-1 and TRBJ1-3; TRBD1 is a possible D gene (5 bases). The CDR3 loop spans 15 amino acids. Germline CDR1 DFQATT, CDR2 SNEGSKA (reference sequence). V was clipped by 3 bases and J by 0 bases, with 12 bases between them. The CDR3 DNA sequence: TGCAGTGCTAGTAAGGGGAGGCTCTCTGGAAACACCATATATTTT. This translates into CSASKGRLSGNTIYF.

The V call is TRBV28, the J call TRBJ2-2; D unclear. Between the trimmed V and J ends, which lost 6 bases and 7 bases, there was a span of 9 bases. CDR3 size: 12 residues. CDR1 is MDHEN and CDR2 is SYDVKM in the germline V gene. In nucleotides, the CDR3 is TGTGCCAGCAGCTACCCTAGCGGGGAGCTGTTTTTT. It translates to CASSYPSGELFF.

The J gene is TRBJ2-7, the V gene TRBV29-1, with D possibly TRBD2 on 5 matching bases. Per the germline V gene, CDR1 is SQVTM and CDR2 is ANQGSEA. V shed 6 bases and J shed 2 bases, with 14 bases lying between them. CDR3 length: 13 amino acids. The CDR3 nucleotides are TGCAGCGTGGCCCCTGAGGGCCCCTACGAGCAGTACTTC. Its translation: CSVAPEGPYEQYF.

The J gene is TRBJ2-1, the V gene TRBV18, with a weak D call TRBD2 (6 bases). The germline V gene encodes CDR1 KGHSH and CDR2 LQKENI. The CDR3 is made up of 16 amino acids. V was pared by 5 bases and J by 0 bases, with 14 bases between. The CDR3 here is CASSASVTSSYNEQFF. The CDR3 bases are TGTGCCAGCTCAGCTAGCGTCACAAGCTCCTACAATGAGCAGTTCTTC.

The chain couples TRBV2 to TRBJ2-7; D is unresolved. CDR3 length: 16 amino acids. The V and J ends lost 6 bases and 0 bases respectively, with 18 bases between them. Germline CDR1 SNHLY, CDR2 FYNNEI. This CDR3 is CASRTLVAASSYEQYF. CDR3 in DNA: TGTGCCAGCAGGACCCTAGTGGCGGCGAGCTCCTACGAGCAGTACTTC.

Regarding this clone: At one of its ends the junction is not consistent with the germline gene, which may arise from a read error. The sample has other DNA sequences that encode this CDR3 too. The chain combines TRBV4-3 with TRBJ2-7; 12 bases map to TRBD2. The CDR3 is 15 amino acids. From germline, CDR1 is LGHNA and CDR2 YSLEER. The CDR3 sequence: CASSPLAGGLYEQYF. In DNA form, the CDR3 reads TGCGCCAGTAGCCCCCTAGCGGGAGGGTTGTACGAGCAGTACTTC.

The chain couples TRBV19 to TRBJ2-7, with 10 positions matching TRBD1. CDR1 LNHDA and CDR2 SQIVND come from the germline V gene (reference sequence). J was trimmed by 5 bases and V by 2 bases; bases with no gene match: 6. The CDR3 has 15 residues. This chain's CDR3 is CASSIRTGGGHEQYF. The CDR3 region has the DNA TGTGCCAGTAGTATAAGGACAGGGGGAGGCCACGAGCAGTACTTC.

Written as DNA, the CDR3 is TGTGCCAGCAGCTGGGACAGCAACTCTGGAAACACCATATATTTT. This translates into CASSWDSNSGNTIYF. The V and J genes are TRBV5-6 and TRBJ1-3; 7 positions agree with TRBD1. V was clipped by 3 bases and J by 0 bases; unmatched bases: 3. This CDR3 has 15 amino acids. The germline CDR1 and CDR2 sequences are SGHDT and YYEEEE. The variable domain in full, with the rest retrieved from reference TRBV5-6 and TRBJ1-3, is DAGVTQSPTHLIKTRGQQVTLRCSPKSGHDTVSWYQQALGQGPQFIFQYYEEEERQRGNFPDRFSGHQFPNYSSELNVNALLLGDSALYLCASSWDSNSGNTIYFGEGSWLTVV.

V and J are TRBV5-1 and TRBJ1-1; D remains unclear. This CDR3 contains 15 residues. Germline assignment: CDR1 SGHRS and CDR2 YFSETQ. V was clipped by 4 bases and J by 2 bases, with 15 bases between them. The CDR3 sequence is CASSPLGRDNTEAFF. The CDR3 DNA sequence: TGCGCCAGCAGCCCCTTGGGCAGAGATAACACTGAAGCTTTCTTT.

The chain employs TRBV28 and TRBJ1-2; D possibly corresponds to TRBD1 (6 bases). CDR3 size: 12 residues. V gave up 7 bases and J gave up 5 bases, with 11 bases separating them. The V gene's germline CDR1 is MDHEN and CDR2 SYDVKM. For the CDR3, the DNA is TGTGCCAGCAATGAGGGGGGGTATGGCTACACCTTC. This codes for CASNEGGYGYTF.

This sequence joins TRBV6-5 and TRBJ1-2; 7 nucleotides line up with TRBD1. V lost 2 bases, J lost 8 bases, and 5 bases stayed unmatched. In germline, CDR1 is MNHEY, CDR2 SVGAGI. There are 13 residues in the CDR3. CDR3 sequence reads: CASSYGQAVGYTF. The CDR3 region has the DNA TGTGCCAGCAGTTACGGACAGGCGGTAGGCTACACCTTC.